The 32 T cell receptor beta chains listed next were all sequenced from one sample in a study of neurological immune-mediated disorders. TCRdb re-called the 5' RACE reads through MiXCR, storing one row per CDR3 protein. Of under 45,000 distinct CDR3 sequences in the sample, more than 12% are singletons; the top ten hold 3% to 4.5%. Sequenced material: CD4+ T cells from blood. The receptors were gathered from a woman aged 60-70 years with HTLV-1-associated myelopathy (HAM/TSP).

This clonotype was recorded at least ten times. The rearrangement links TRBV4-2 to TRBJ1-3, with no clear D. The CDR3 sequence is 16 residues long. Germline V gene lookup returns CDR1 LGHNA and CDR2 YNFKEQ. V was shortened by 5 bases and J by 2 bases, with 16 bases between the two germline ends. Written as DNA, the CDR3 is TGTGCCAGCAGCGTGCGGGCAGCGGCCACTGGAAACACCATATATTTT. Translated, it gives CASSVRAAATGNTIYF.

This clonotype appeared many times. V usage is TRBV25-1 and J usage is TRBJ2-5; 8 positions match TRBD1. V shed 6 bases, J shed 2 bases, and the junction held 8 bases outside the gene matches. Germline V gene data show CDR1 as MGHDK and CDR2 as SYGVNS. The CDR3 sequence is 15 residues long. This CDR3 reads CASRTGTGAQETQYF. In DNA form, the CDR3 reads TGTGCCAGCAGAACCGGGACAGGAGCTCAAGAGACCCAGTACTTC.

V usage is TRBV20-1 and J usage is TRBJ1-6; D gene unclear. Per the germline V gene, CDR1 is DFQATT and CDR2 is SNEGSKA (reference sequence). With 3 bases removed from V and 4 bases from J, the gap between germline ends came to 10 bases. The CDR3 is made up of 14 amino acids. CDR3 loop: CSASFGAYNSPLHF. In nucleotides, the CDR3 is TGCAGTGCTAGCTTTGGTGCATATAATTCACCCCTCCACTTT.

This clonotype was observed many times. The chain recombines TRBV27 with TRBJ2-7; a weak D match, TRBD2 (5 bases). V shed 4 bases and J shed 5 bases, with 15 bases lying between them. There are 14 residues in the CDR3. Germline V CDR1 and CDR2: MNHEY, SMNVEV (reference sequence). The CDR3 DNA follows: TGTGCCAGCAGTTCGGAAAAGCGGCATCACGAGCAGTACTTC. Amino acid sequence: CASSSEKRHHEQYF.

This clonotype was found many times. The chain carries TRBV7-8 and TRBJ2-3, with TRBD1 matching over 8 bases. Per germline, CDR1 SGHVS and CDR2 FQNEAQ. The CDR3 has 15 residues. Losses at the gene ends were 2 bases for V and 5 bases for J; bases not matched to a gene: 6. The CDR3 sequence is CASSLLRGREDTQYF. Written as DNA, the CDR3 is TGTGCCAGCAGCTTACTCAGGGGGCGCGAAGATACGCAGTATTTT.

This clonotype was seen repeatedly, ten times or more. J is TRBJ2-7 and V is TRBV7-6; 11 nucleotides line up with TRBD1. This CDR3 is built from 15 residues. V lost 4 bases to trimming and J lost 7 bases; unmatched junction nucleotides: 9. The germline V gene has CDR1 SGHVS and CDR2 FNYEAQ. CDR3 protein: CASSSLGQGAREQYF. The DNA of the CDR3 is TGTGCCAGCAGCTCCCTCGGACAGGGGGCGAGAGAGCAGTACTTC.

Ten or more counts support this clonotype. The V and J genes are TRBV12-3 or TRBV12-4 and TRBJ1-4, with D possibly matching TRBD1 (5 bases). V was cut by 1 base and J by 8 bases, with 14 bases left in between. CDR3 length: 15 amino acids. The CDR3 loop reads CASSLGGPAGEKLFF. DNA for the CDR3: TGTGCCAGCAGTTTAGGGGGACCCGCTGGGGAAAAACTGTTTTTT.

Many counts were recorded for this clonotype. The rearrangement links TRBV20-1 to TRBJ1-2; the match to TRBD1 covers 7 bases. Germline loops: CDR1 DFQATT, CDR2 SNEGSKA (reference sequence). V lost 5 bases, J lost 5 bases, and 17 bases stayed unmatched. The CDR3 loop spans 16 amino acids. CDR3 residues: CSALTATRDSPYGYTF. As DNA, the CDR3 is TGCAGTGCTCTCACCGCAACCCGGGACAGCCCATATGGCTACACCTTC.

This clonotype has at least ten counts. CDR3 sequence reads: CSAEPPRQGPFSNEKLFF. The DNA of the CDR3 is TGCAGTGCTGAACCACCCAGACAGGGTCCCTTCTCGAATGAAAAACTGTTTTTT. The chain is built from TRBV20-1 and TRBJ1-4, with 7 bases aligning to TRBD1. The CDR3 has 18 amino acids. CDR1 and CDR2 (germline): DFQATT, SNEGSKA (reference sequence). The V segment lost 5 bases and the J segment 5 bases; nucleotides outside the gene matches: 20.

This clonotype occurred many times. This chain uses TRBV7-9 with TRBJ1-1; 9 nucleotides agree with TRBD1. Losses at the gene ends were 4 bases for V and 4 bases for J; bases not matched to a gene: 10. Germline CDR1 SEHNR, CDR2 FQNEAQ (reference sequence). The CDR3 extends over 16 amino acids. Written as DNA, the CDR3 is TGTGCCAGCAGCTACCGGGACAGGGCCGGGGTCACTGAAGCTTTCTTT. Residues: CASSYRDRAGVTEAFF.

The chain carries TRBV20-1 and TRBJ1-2; no reliable D call. The CDR3 is 11 residues long. CDR1 and CDR2 from the germline V gene are DFQATT and SNEGSKA (reference sequence). Here the CDR3 reads CRPDAAAGYTF. As DNA, the CDR3 is TGCCGCCCTGACGCGGCGGCTGGCTACACCTTC.

In its sample, this clonotype was seen many times. This chain connects TRBV7-9 to TRBJ2-3; D is perhaps TRBD2 (6 bases). Trimming pared 8 bases from V and 5 bases from J, leaving 11 bases between. There are 12 residues in the CDR3. Germline V gene sequence: CDR1 SEHNR, CDR2 FQNEAQ (reference sequence). The CDR3 reads CASGGFGDTQYF. The CDR3 DNA reads TGTGCCAGCGGGGGGTTTGGAGATACGCAGTATTTT.

In its sample, this clonotype was seen many times. The V call is TRBV30, the J call TRBJ2-1, with D unclear. The germline gives CDR1 GTSNPN, CDR2 SVGIG (reference sequence). The CDR3 consists of 13 residues. The ends were cut back, 0 bases at V and 5 bases at J, with 8 bases in the middle. The CDR3 nucleotides are TGTGCCTGGAGTGTACAAAATAACAATGAGCAGTTCTTC. Translation gives CAWSVQNNNEQFF.

This clonotype occurred many times. The chain joins TRBV20-1 to TRBJ2-1; 8 bases match TRBD2. Per germline, CDR1 DFQATT and CDR2 SNEGSKA (reference sequence). The CDR3 consists of 17 residues. Unmatched junction bases numbered 12, after V lost 0 bases and J lost 5 bases. The CDR3 region is CSARDEAAGGRNNEQFF. The CDR3 nucleotides are TGCAGTGCTAGAGATGAGGCGGCGGGGGGCCGGAACAATGAGCAGTTCTTC.

Only a few counts were recorded for this clonotype. The genes are TRBV20-1 and TRBJ2-7, with 10 bases lining up with TRBD1. The CDR3 sequence is 15 residues long. V lost 3 bases, J lost 3 bases, and 8 bases stayed unmatched. Germline CDR1 and CDR2: DFQATT and SNEGSKA (reference sequence). The CDR3 nucleotides are TGCAGTGCTAGGGGCTTTGGACAGGGGGTCTACGAGCAGTACTTC. Translating gives CSARGFGQGVYEQYF.

At least ten counts were recorded for this clonotype. The CDR3 DNA follows: TGCGCCAGCAGCACCGGACAGAACTATGGCTACACCTTC. Translated: CASSTGQNYGYTF. V is TRBV5-1 and J is TRBJ1-2, with D perhaps TRBD1 (6 bases). The CDR3 consists of 13 residues. The germline V gene has CDR1 SGHRS and CDR2 YFSETQ. The V gene lost 4 bases and the J gene lost 2 bases, with 9 bases spanning the gap.

Many counts were recorded for this clonotype. This chain links TRBV2 with TRBJ1-4; D is perhaps TRBD1 (5 bases). Trimming removed 4 bases from V and 8 bases from J, with 11 bases in between. Germline CDR1 reads SNHLY; CDR2 reads FYNNEI. The CDR3 sequence is 13 residues long. CDR3 in DNA: TGTGCCAGCAGTGGGGGGACGGTGGAAAAACTGTTTTTT. It is translated as CASSGGTVEKLFF.

This clonotype was observed at least ten times. The rearrangement uses TRBV5-1 and TRBJ1-4; 9 positions match TRBD1. The CDR3 is made up of 22 amino acids. Germline V gene sequence: CDR1 SGHRS, CDR2 YFSETQ. Trimming at V came to 2 bases and at J to 0 bases, leaving 20 bases not matched to a gene. The CDR3 reads CASSFSTSAEDRGHATNEKLFF. The CDR3, as DNA: TGCGCCAGCAGCTTTTCTACCTCCGCTGAGGACAGGGGTCATGCAACTAATGAAAAACTGTTTTTT.

This clonotype was observed at least ten times. The chain carries TRBV9 and TRBJ1-2, with 9 bases matching TRBD1. The CDR3 is 18 amino acids. Germline V CDR1 and CDR2: SGDLS, YYNGEE. J was trimmed by 0 bases and V by 0 bases; bases with no gene match: 9. The CDR3 DNA is TGTGCCAGCAGCGTAGACACCGGGACAGGGTCCTCTAACTATGGCTACACCTTC. As protein: CASSVDTGTGSSNYGYTF.

The rearrangement uses TRBV15 and TRBJ2-1, with 9 bases aligning to TRBD2. Trimming removed 5 bases from V and 2 bases from J; junction bases left unmatched: 7. Germline V gene data show CDR1 as LNHNV and CDR2 as YYDKDF (reference sequence). The CDR3 is made up of 16 amino acids. The CDR3 DNA follows: TGTGCCACCAGCGTAAAGCGGGGGGAGCCCTACAATGAGCAGTTCTTC. This sequence encodes CATSVKRGEPYNEQFF.

As for this clonotype: A junction boundary mismatches the germline segment, possibly from a read error. The rearrangement joins TRBV25-1 to TRBJ2-7; 9 nucleotides match TRBD1. Germline V gives CDR1 MGHDK, CDR2 SYGVNS. CDR3 length: 15 residues. This chain's CDR3 is CASSKGVTGQGEQYF. CDR3 coding DNA: TGTGCCAGCAGTAAAGGAGTGACGGGACAGGGCGAGCAGTATTTC.

This rearrangement joins TRBV5-1 to TRBJ1-2; the match to TRBD1 covers 7 bases. This CDR3 contains 15 residues. The V segment lost 1 base and the J segment 6 bases; nucleotides outside the gene matches: 9. The germline V gene has CDR1 SGHRS and CDR2 YFSETQ. The CDR3 DNA is TGCGCCAGCAGCTTGACCGGGACAGTAGCTCATGGCTACACCTTC. This codes for CASSLTGTVAHGYTF. The full variable domain, in which reference TRBV5-1 and TRBJ1-2 provide the parts outside the CDR3, is KAGVTQTPRYLIKTRGQQVTLSCSPISGHRSVSWYQQTPGQGLQFLFEYFSETQRNKGNFPGRFSGRQFSNSRSEMNVSTLELGDSALYLCASSLTGTVAHGYTFGSGTRLTVV.

This clonotype was observed at least ten times. This chain uses TRBV5-1 with TRBJ1-2; no definite D call. Trimming cost V 3 bases and J 1 base, with 10 bases left between them. This CDR3 is built from 14 residues. Germline V gene sequence: CDR1 SGHRS, CDR2 YFSETQ. The CDR3 spells CASSSLGYNYGYTF. CDR3 coding DNA: TGCGCCAGCAGCTCCCTGGGTTATAACTATGGCTACACCTTC.

There are many counts of this clonotype. V usage is TRBV20-1 and J usage is TRBJ2-1; D not resolved. There are 14 residues in the CDR3. Germline CDR1 DFQATT, CDR2 SNEGSKA (reference sequence). V was shortened by 0 bases and J by 2 bases, with 8 bases between the two germline ends. DNA of the CDR3: TGCAGTGCTAGAGATCCAGACACCTACAATGAGCAGTTCTTC. Translation gives CSARDPDTYNEQFF.

This clonotype was detected only a few times. V is TRBV9 and J is TRBJ2-2, with D perhaps matching TRBD1 (5 bases). The V gene's germline CDR1 is SGDLS and CDR2 YYNGEE. The CDR3 is made up of 14 amino acids. Trimming pared 3 bases from V and 4 bases from J, leaving 10 bases between. The CDR3 loop is CASSAPGRTGELFF. The DNA for the CDR3 is TGTGCCAGCAGCGCCCCAGGGCGCACCGGGGAGCTGTTTTTT.

This clonotype was detected ten times or more. V and J are TRBV30 and TRBJ2-2; D is ambiguous. CDR1 is GTSNPN, CDR2 SVGIG, per germline (reference sequence). The CDR3 spans 13 residues. The germline V and J ends were trimmed by 2 bases and 7 bases, with 11 bases remaining between them. As DNA, the CDR3 is TGTGCCTGGAGTTTGAGGTCTGACGGGGAGCTGTTTTTT. This encodes CAWSLRSDGELFF.

Ten or more counts support this clonotype. The chain links TRBV6-5 to TRBJ2-7; 7 bases align to TRBD2. The CDR3 contains 17 residues. With V trimmed by 5 bases and J by 2 bases, 15 bases remained unmatched. Per the germline V gene, CDR1 is MNHEY and CDR2 is SVGAGI. The chain's CDR3 is CASSPPPLAALPYEQYF. DNA of the CDR3: TGTGCCAGCAGTCCCCCCCCCCTAGCGGCACTACCCTACGAGCAGTACTTC.

This clonotype was seen many times. V is TRBV5-6 and J is TRBJ2-7; 7 nucleotides line up with TRBD1. Germline-derived CDR1 and CDR2 are SGHDT and YYEEEE. CDR3 length: 13 amino acids. Trimming removed 2 bases from V and 5 bases from J; junction bases left unmatched: 4. CDR3 DNA sequence: TGTGCCAGCAGCTTCCCGACAGGGAACGAGCAGTACTTC. Its protein product is CASSFPTGNEQYF.

This clonotype was observed many times. This CDR3 is CSASSWETGNTIYF. The DNA of the CDR3 is TGCAGTGCCAGCAGCTGGGAGACTGGAAACACCATATATTTT. The chain couples TRBV20-1 to TRBJ1-3; D is unclear. CDR1 and CDR2 (germline): DFQATT, SNEGSKA (reference sequence). The CDR3 sequence is 14 residues long. The germline V and J ends were trimmed by 6 bases and 2 bases, with 14 bases remaining between them.

This clonotype has a count of ten or more. The V call is TRBV5-1, the J call TRBJ1-5, with no clear D. The CDR3 contains 15 residues. Germline-derived CDR1 and CDR2 are SGHRS and YFSETQ. Deletions cut 4 bases from V and 5 bases from J, with 16 bases between. CDR3 region: CASSLGPRADQPQHF. The CDR3 DNA reads as TGCGCCAGCAGCCTCGGGCCCCGGGCTGATCAGCCCCAGCATTTT.

V is TRBV3-1 and J is TRBJ2-3, with D possibly being TRBD1 or TRBD2 (5 bases each). The CDR3 loop spans 17 amino acids. Germline V lookup: CDR1 LGHDT, CDR2 YNNKEL (reference sequence). Between the trimmed V and J ends, which lost 0 bases and 3 bases, there was a span of 16 bases. The CDR3 loop reads CASSQDWDPQGTDTQYF. In DNA, the CDR3 is TGTGCCAGCAGCCAAGATTGGGACCCCCAAGGGACAGATACGCAGTATTTT.

This clonotype was seen many times. The chain has TRBV20-1 and TRBJ2-5, with unresolved D. This CDR3 has 13 residues. Germline V gene sequence: CDR1 DFQATT, CDR2 SNEGSKA (reference sequence). V was cut by 0 bases and J by 5 bases, with 10 bases left in between. The CDR3 region has the DNA TGCAGTGCTAGAGATCGTGGCAGGGAGACCCAGTACTTC. Encoded protein: CSARDRGRETQYF.